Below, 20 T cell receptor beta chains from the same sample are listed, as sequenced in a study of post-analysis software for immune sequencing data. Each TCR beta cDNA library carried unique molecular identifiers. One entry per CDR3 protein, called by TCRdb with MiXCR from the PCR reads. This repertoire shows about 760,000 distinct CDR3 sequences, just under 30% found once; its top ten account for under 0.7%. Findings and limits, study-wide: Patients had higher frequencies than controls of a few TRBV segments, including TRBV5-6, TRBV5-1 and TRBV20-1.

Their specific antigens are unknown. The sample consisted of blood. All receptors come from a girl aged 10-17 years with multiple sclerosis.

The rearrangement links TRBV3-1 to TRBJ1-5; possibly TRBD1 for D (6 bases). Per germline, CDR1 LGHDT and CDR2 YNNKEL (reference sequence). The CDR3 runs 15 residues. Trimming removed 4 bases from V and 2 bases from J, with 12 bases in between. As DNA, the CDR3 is TGTGCCAGCAGCCTTCCCGACAGGCGCAATCAGCCCCAGCATTTT. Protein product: CASSLPDRRNQPQHF.

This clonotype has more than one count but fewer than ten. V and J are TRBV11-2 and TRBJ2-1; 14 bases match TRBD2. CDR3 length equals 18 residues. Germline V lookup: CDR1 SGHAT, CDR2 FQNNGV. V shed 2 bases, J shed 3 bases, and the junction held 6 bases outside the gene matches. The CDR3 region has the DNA TGTGCCAGCAGCTTAAGACCGGGGACTAGCGGGGGCTACAATGAGCAGTTCTTC. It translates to CASSLRPGTSGGYNEQFF.

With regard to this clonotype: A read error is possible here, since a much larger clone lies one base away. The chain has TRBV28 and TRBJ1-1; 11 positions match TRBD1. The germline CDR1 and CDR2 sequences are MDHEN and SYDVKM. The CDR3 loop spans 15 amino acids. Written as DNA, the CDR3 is TGTGTCAGCAGGACAGGGGGCGCGGGGAACACTGAAGCTTTCTTT. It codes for CVSRTGGAGNTEAFF.

Here the CDR3 DNA reads TGTGCCAGCAGGGAACCCGCGGGGCTGACAGATACGCAGTATTTT. Amino acids: CASREPAGLTDTQYF. The chain carries TRBV6-2 or TRBV6-3 and TRBJ2-3; tentatively, D is TRBD2 (6 bases). The CDR3 runs to 15 residues. The V end lost 6 bases, the J end lost 3 bases, and 16 bases lay between the germline ends. CDR1 and CDR2 from the germline V gene are MNHEY and SVGEGT.

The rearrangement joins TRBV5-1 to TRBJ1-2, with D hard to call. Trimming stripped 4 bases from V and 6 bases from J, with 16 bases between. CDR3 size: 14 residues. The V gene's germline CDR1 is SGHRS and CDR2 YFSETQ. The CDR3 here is CASSTDLPMNGYTF. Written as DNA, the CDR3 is TGCGCCAGCAGCACGGACCTTCCCATGAATGGCTACACCTTC.

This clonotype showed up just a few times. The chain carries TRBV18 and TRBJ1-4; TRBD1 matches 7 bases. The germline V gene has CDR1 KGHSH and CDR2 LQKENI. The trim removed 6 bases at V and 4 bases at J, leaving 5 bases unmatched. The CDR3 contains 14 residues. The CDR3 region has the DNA TGTGCCAGCTCGACAGGACAGGATAATGAAAAACTGTTTTTT. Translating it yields CASSTGQDNEKLFF.

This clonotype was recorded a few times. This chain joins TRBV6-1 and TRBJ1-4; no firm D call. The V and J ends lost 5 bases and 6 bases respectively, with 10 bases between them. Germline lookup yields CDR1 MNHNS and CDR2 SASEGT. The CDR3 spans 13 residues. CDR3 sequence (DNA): TGTGCCAGCAGTTCTAGACTGGATGAAAAACTGTTTTTT. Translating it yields CASSSRLDEKLFF.

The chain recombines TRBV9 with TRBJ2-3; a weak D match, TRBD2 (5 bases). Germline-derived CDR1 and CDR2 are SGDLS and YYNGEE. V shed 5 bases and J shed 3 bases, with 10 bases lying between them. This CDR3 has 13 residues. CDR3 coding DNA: TGTGCCAGCAGTAACGGGGTAACAGATACGCAGTATTTT. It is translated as CASSNGVTDTQYF.

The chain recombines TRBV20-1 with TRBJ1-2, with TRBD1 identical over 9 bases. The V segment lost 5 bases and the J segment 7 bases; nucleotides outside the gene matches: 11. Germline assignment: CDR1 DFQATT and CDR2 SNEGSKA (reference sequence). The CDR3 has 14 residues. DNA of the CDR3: TGCAGTGCTTTACAGGGGGCGTGGGGACTTGGCTACACCTTC. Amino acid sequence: CSALQGAWGLGYTF.

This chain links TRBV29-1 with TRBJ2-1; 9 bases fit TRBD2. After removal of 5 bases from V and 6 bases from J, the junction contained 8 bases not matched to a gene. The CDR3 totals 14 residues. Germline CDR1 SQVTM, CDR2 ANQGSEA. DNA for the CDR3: TGCAGCGTTCCCCGCGGGGGGGTCGGCAATGAGCAGTTCTTC. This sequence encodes CSVPRGGVGNEQFF.

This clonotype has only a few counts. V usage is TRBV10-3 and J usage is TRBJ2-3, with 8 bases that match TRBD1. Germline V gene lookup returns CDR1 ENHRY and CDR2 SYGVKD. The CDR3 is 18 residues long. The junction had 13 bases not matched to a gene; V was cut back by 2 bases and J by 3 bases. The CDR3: CAISEPQKRTGNTDTQYF. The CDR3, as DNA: TGTGCCATCAGTGAGCCCCAAAAACGGACAGGGAATACAGATACGCAGTATTTT.

CDR3 region: CASSDRRPTVHEQYF. The CDR3 bases are TGTGCCAGCAGTGATCGACGGCCCACGGTCCACGAGCAGTACTTC. The chain has TRBV6-1 and TRBJ2-7, with D hard to call. With 3 bases removed from V and 5 bases from J, the gap between germline ends came to 17 bases. CDR3 size: 15 residues. Germline assignment: CDR1 MNHNS and CDR2 SASEGT.

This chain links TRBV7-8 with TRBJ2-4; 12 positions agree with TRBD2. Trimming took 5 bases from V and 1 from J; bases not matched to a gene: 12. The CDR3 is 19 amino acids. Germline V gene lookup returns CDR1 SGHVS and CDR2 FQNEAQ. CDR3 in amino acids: CASSPRTSGIVWAKNIQYF. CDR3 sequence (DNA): TGTGCCAGCAGCCCCAGGACTAGCGGGATCGTTTGGGCCAAAAACATTCAGTACTTC. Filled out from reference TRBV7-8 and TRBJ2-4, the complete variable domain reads GAGVSQSPRYKVAKRGQDVALRCDPISGHVSLFWYQQALGQGPEFLTYFQNEAQLDKSGLPSDRFFAERPEGSVSTLKIQRTQQEDSAVYLCASSPRTSGIVWAKNIQYFGAGTRLSVL.

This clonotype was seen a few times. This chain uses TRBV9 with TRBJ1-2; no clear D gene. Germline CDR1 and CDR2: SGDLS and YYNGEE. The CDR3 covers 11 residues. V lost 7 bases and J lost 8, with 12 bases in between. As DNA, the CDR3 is TGTGCCAGCTCTCCCCGTACCGGCTACACCTTC. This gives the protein CASSPRTGYTF.

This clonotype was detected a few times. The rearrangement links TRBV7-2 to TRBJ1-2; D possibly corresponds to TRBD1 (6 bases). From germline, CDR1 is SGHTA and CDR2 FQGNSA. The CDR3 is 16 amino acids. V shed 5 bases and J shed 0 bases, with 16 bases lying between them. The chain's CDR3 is CASSPTGASPNYGYTF. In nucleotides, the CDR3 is TGTGCCAGCAGCCCGACGGGGGCCAGTCCTAACTATGGCTACACCTTC.

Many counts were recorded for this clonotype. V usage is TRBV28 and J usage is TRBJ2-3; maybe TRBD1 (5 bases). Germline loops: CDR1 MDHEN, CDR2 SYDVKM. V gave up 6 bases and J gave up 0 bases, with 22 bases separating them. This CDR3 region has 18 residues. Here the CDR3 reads CASSILGTGTSSTDTQYF. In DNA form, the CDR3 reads TGTGCCAGCAGCATATTGGGAACAGGCACCTCTAGCACAGATACGCAGTATTTT.

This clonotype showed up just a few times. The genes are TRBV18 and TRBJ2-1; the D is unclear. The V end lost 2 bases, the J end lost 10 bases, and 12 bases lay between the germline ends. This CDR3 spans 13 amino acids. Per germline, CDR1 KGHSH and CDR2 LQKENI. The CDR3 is CASSPGRDEEQFF. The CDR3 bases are TGTGCCAGCTCACCAGGCAGAGACGAGGAGCAGTTCTTC.

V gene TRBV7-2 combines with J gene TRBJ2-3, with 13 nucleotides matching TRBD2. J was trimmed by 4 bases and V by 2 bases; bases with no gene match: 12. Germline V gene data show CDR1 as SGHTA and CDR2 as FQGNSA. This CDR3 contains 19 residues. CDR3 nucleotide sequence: TGTGCCAGCAGCTTATCCAGAACTAGCGGGAGGGCCTACGCAGATACGCAGTATTTT. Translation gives CASSLSRTSGRAYADTQYF. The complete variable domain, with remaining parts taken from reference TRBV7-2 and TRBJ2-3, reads GAGVSQSPSNKVTEKGKDVELRCDPISGHTALYWYRQSLGQGLEFLIYFQGNSAPDKSGLPSDRFSAERTGGSVSTLTIQRTQQEDSAVYLCASSLSRTSGRAYADTQYFGPGTRLTVL.

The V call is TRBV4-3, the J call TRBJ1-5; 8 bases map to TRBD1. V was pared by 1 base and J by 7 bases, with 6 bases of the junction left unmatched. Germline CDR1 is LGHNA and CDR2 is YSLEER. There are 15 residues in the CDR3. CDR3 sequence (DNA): TGCGCCAGCAGCCAAGGTAGCAGGGGGCGACAGCCCCAGCATTTT. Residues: CASSQGSRGRQPQHF.

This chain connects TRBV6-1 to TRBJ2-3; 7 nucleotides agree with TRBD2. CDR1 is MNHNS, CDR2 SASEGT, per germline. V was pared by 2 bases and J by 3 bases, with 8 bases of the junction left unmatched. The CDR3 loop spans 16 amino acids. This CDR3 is CASSEPGLDGTDTQYF. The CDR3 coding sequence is TGTGCCAGCAGTGAACCCGGACTAGACGGAACAGATACGCAGTATTTT.